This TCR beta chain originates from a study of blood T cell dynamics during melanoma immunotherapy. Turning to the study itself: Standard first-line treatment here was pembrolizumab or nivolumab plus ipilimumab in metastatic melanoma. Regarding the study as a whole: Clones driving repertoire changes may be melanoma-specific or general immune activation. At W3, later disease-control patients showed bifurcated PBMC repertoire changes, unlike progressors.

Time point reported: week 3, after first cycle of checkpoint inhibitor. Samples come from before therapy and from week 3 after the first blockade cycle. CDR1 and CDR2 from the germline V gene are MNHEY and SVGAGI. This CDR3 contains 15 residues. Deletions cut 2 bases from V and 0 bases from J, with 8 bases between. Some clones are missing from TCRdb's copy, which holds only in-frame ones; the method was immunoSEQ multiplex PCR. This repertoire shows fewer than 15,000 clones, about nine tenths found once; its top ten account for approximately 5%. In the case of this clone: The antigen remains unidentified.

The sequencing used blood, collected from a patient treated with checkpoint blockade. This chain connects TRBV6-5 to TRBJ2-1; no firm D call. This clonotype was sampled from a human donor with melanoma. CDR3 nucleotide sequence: TGTGCCAGCAGTTACGGTCACCTCTCCTACAATGAGCAGTTCTTC. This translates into CASSYGHLSYNEQFF.